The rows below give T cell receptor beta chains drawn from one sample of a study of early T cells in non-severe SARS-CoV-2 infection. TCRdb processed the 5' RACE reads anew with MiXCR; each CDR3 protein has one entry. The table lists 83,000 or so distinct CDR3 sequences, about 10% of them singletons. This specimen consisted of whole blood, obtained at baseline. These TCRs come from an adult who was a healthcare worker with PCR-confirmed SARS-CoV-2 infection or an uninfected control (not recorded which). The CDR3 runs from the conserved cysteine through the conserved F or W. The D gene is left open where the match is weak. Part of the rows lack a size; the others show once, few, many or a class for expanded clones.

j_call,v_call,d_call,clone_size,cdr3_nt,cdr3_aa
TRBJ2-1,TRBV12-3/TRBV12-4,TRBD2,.,TGTGCCAGCAGTTCTGGACTAGCGGGTAATGAGCAGTTCTTC,CASSSGLAGNEQFF
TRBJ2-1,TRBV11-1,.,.,TGTGCCAGCAGCTCCACCTTGGGGGAGCAGTTCTTC,CASSSTLGEQFF
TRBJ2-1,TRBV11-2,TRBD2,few,TGTGCCAGCAGCTCCTCGCGCTCTAGCGGGATTTATGAGCAGTTCTTC,CASSSSRSSGIYEQFF
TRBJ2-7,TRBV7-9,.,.,TGTGCCACCCTTGGGGAGCCCTCCTACGAGCAGTACTTC,CATLGEPSYEQYF
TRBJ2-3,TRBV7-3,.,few,TGTGCCAGCAGCTCGCGAGTATCGGATACGCAGTATTTT,CASSSRVSDTQYF
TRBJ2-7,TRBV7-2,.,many,TGTGCCAGCAGCTTGGCCGGGGGAAGTTTCTACGAGCAGTACTTC,CASSLAGGSFYEQYF
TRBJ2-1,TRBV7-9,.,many,TGTGCCAGCAGCCCCGCAGACCCTGAGCAGTTCTTC,CASSPADPEQFF
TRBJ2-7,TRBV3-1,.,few,TGTGCCAGCAGCCAGTCGGGACTCGGGAGCGACGAGCAGTACTTC,CASSQSGLGSDEQYF
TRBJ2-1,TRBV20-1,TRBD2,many,TGCAGTGCTAGAGATCTCACTAGCGGGAGGAAGGGGAAGCAGTTCTTC,CSARDLTSGRKGKQFF
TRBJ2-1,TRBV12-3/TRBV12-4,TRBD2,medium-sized,TGTGCCAGCAGGTCGAGCGGGACCTACAATGAGCAGTTCTTC,CASRSSGTYNEQFF
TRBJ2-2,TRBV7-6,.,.,TGTGCCAGCAGCTCAAGAGTGGGGGCCGGGGAGCTGTTTTTT,CASSSRVGAGELFF
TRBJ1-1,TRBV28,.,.,TGTGCCAGCACCCCCCCAGGTTACAGTCTGAACACTGAAGCTTTCTTT,CASTPPGYSLNTEAFF
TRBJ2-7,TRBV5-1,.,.,TGCGCCAGCAGCTTGGGAGCCAGACTAGGGGGCGAGCAGTACTTC,CASSLGARLGGEQYF
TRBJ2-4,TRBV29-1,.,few,TGCAGCGTGAGGGTTGCCAAAAACATTCAGTACTTC,CSVRVAKNIQYF
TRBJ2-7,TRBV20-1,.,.,TGCAGTCCTCTGGCCCCTTCATCAGACTACGAGCAGTACTTC,CSPLAPSSDYEQYF
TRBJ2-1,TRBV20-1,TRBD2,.,TGCAGTGCTAGGGGAAGCGGGAGGGCGTTTTACAATGAGCAGTTCTTC,CSARGSGRAFYNEQFF
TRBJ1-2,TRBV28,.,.,TGTGCCAGCAGTATACGGGGTTATAACTATGGCTACACCTTC,CASSIRGYNYGYTF
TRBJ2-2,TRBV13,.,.,TGTGCCAGCAGCTACTGGGACACCGGGGAGCTGTTTTTT,CASSYWDTGELFF
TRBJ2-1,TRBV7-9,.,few,TGTGCCAGCAGCTTAGGAGAATACTACAATGAGCAGTTCTTC,CASSLGEYYNEQFF
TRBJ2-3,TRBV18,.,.,TGTGCCAGCTCACCACCGGTAACAGATACGCAGTATTTT,CASSPPVTDTQYF
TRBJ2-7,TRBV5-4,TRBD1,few,TGTGCCAGCAGCAAGACAGGGGGCGCGGAGGAGCAGTACTTC,CASSKTGGAEEQYF
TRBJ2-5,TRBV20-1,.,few,TGCAGTGCTAGAGTTCGGCTTAACCAAGAGACCCAGTACTTC,CSARVRLNQETQYF
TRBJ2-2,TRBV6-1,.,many,TGTGCCAGCAGGAAATACCTATTCACCGGGGAGCTGTTTTTT,CASRKYLFTGELFF
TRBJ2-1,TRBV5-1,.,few,TGCGCCAGCAGCTTGGAAAGGGCCATAAATGAGCAGTTCTTC,CASSLERAINEQFF
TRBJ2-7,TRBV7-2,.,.,TGTGCCAGCAGCTTGGAGGGCCCCTACGAGCAGTACTTC,CASSLEGPYEQYF
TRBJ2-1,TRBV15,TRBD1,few,TGTGCCACCAGCAGTGTCCTCGGGACAGGGGTAAATGAGCAGTTCTTC,CATSSVLGTGVNEQFF
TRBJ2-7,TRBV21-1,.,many,TGTGCCAGCAGCGAGCAGTACTTC,CASSEQYF
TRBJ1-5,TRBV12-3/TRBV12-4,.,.,TGTGCCAGCAGTTTAGACATGATGGGCAATCAGCCCCAGCATTTT,CASSLDMMGNQPQHF
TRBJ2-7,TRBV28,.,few,TGTGCCAGCAGTTTTTCATTTGGGGACTGGAGCTCCTACGAGCAGTACTTC,CASSFSFGDWSSYEQYF
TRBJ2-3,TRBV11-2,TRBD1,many,TGTGCCAGCAGCCGAGGACAGGGGACCTCTAGCACAGATACGCAGTATTTT,CASSRGQGTSSTDTQYF
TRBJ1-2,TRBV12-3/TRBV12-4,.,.,TGTGCCAGCAGTTTAGCCTGGGGAACGGGCTACACCTTC,CASSLAWGTGYTF
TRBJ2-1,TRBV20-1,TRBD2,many,TGCAGTGCTAGAGCTAGCGGGAGGTTGGATGAGCAGTTCTTC,CSARASGRLDEQFF
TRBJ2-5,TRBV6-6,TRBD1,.,TGTGCCAGCAGTTCACAGGGGACCCAAGAGACCCAGTACTTC,CASSSQGTQETQYF
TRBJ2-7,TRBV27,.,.,TGTGCCAGCAGTTTGAGGAGGCGGGAAGGCTACGAGCAGTACTTC,CASSLRRREGYEQYF
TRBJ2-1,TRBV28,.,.,TGTGCCACCGTGGGACTCGGATTCCCTTACAATGAGCAGTTCTTC,CATVGLGFPYNEQFF
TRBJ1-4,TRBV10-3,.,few,TGTGCCATCAGTAACAGAGGGCGGCATGAAAAACTGTTTTTT,CAISNRGRHEKLFF
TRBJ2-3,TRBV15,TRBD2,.,TGTGCCACCAGCGGGGGACTAGCGGGAAACAGGGCCACAGATACGCAGTATTTT,CATSGGLAGNRATDTQYF
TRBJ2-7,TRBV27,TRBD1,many,TGTGCCAGCAGTCTGGACAGGGGCTACGAGCAGTACTTC,CASSLDRGYEQYF
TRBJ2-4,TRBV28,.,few,TGTGCCAGCGCCGGAGCCGCGGCAGCCAAAAACATTCAGTACTTC,CASAGAAAAKNIQYF
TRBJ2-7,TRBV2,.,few,TGTGCCACCCACCTCCCCGACAGGCAGCACGTAACCTTC,CATHLPDRQHVTF
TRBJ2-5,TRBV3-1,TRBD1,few,TGTGCCAGCAGCCAACCCCCTACAGGGGCGGGAGAGACCCAGTACTTC,CASSQPPTGAGETQYF
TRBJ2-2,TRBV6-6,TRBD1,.,TGTGCCAGCAGTTACCCGAAAGGGACAGCGAACACCGGGGAGCTGTTTTTT,CASSYPKGTANTGELFF
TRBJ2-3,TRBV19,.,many,TGTGCCAGTAGTCCCACCTCTTCACCCAGCACAGATACGCAGTATTTT,CASSPTSSPSTDTQYF